Each of the 31 T cell receptor beta chains below was sequenced from the same sample in a study of Tregs in tolerant kidney transplant recipients. Method: immunoSEQ multiplex PCR; TCRdb's copy keeps in-frame clones and lacks some. Counted here are roughly 250,000 clones, 80% to 85% occurring once; the ten biggest clones make up 0.55% to 0.65%. Sequences were obtained from CD4+ T cells from blood. These receptors all stem from a human donor in good health.

The chain recombines TRBV2 with TRBJ2-6; no firm D call. Trimming removed 8 bases from V and 4 bases from J, with 12 bases in between. This CDR3 is 14 amino acids long. The germline gives CDR1 SNHLY, CDR2 FYNNEI. CDR3 in amino acids: CASESFTGANVLTF. The CDR3 nucleotides are TGTGCCAGCGAGAGCTTTACCGGGGCCAACGTCCTGACTTTC.

This clone was detected only once. Mismatch with germline at one junction end may stem from a read error. This chain joins TRBV5-1 and TRBJ2-2; TRBD2 agrees at 8 bases. This CDR3 comprises 16 residues. Germline values: CDR1 SGHRS, CDR2 YFSETQ. CDR3 nucleotide sequence: TGCGCCAGCAGCGGTCAAAGCGGGAGTGGCACCGGGGAGCTGGTTTTT. It codes for CASSGQSGSGTGELVF.

The chain carries TRBV18 and TRBJ2-1; 8 bases are a match to TRBD2. The CDR3 is 22 amino acids. Trimming at V came to 1 base and at J to 0 bases, leaving 20 bases not matched to a gene. Germline loops: CDR1 KGHSH, CDR2 LQKENI. The CDR3 spells CASSPLTGAGVPKGHSYNEQFF. In DNA, the CDR3 is TGTGCCAGCTCACCACTTACAGGAGCGGGAGTCCCCAAAGGTCACTCCTACAATGAGCAGTTCTTC.

The chain uses TRBV25-1 and TRBJ2-1; 9 nucleotides match TRBD1. Germline CDR1 MGHDK, CDR2 SYGVNS. The CDR3 loop spans 14 amino acids. The junction had 6 bases not matched to a gene; V was cut back by 4 bases and J by 8 bases. CDR3 residues: CASSGDRDKDEQFF. As DNA, the CDR3 is TGTGCCAGCAGTGGGGACAGGGATAAAGATGAGCAGTTCTTC.

This chain links TRBV5-1 with TRBJ2-2, with 7 bases lining up with TRBD1. The CDR3 covers 14 residues. CDR1 and CDR2 (germline): SGHRS, YFSETQ. The V segment lost 7 bases and the J segment 3 bases; nucleotides outside the gene matches: 6. CDR3 protein: CASGPGQYTGELFF. The CDR3 DNA sequence: TGCGCCAGCGGGCCGGGACAGTACACCGGGGAGCTGTTTTTT. The full variable domain, rest sourced from reference TRBV5-1 and TRBJ2-2, is KAGVTQTPRYLIKTRGQQVTLSCSPISGHRSVSWYQQTPGQGLQFLFEYFSETQRNKGNFPGRFSGRQFSNSRSEMNVSTLELGDSALYLCASGPGQYTGELFFGEGSRLTVL.

The chain links TRBV30 to TRBJ1-6, with a weak D call TRBD1 (5 bases). This CDR3 region has 13 residues. Germline lookup yields CDR1 GTSNPN and CDR2 SVGIG (reference sequence). Trimming shortened V by 4 bases and J by 6 bases, and 10 bases separated the two germline ends. CDR3: CAWKGLLNSPLHF. In DNA, the CDR3 is TGTGCCTGGAAGGGGCTACTTAATTCACCCCTCCACTTT.

This clone has just one count. The V call is TRBV6-4, the J call TRBJ2-1; 8 nucleotides agree with TRBD2. The CDR3 sequence is 16 residues long. Germline V gene sequence: CDR1 MRHNA, CDR2 SNTAGT. Unmatched junction bases numbered 4, after V lost 0 bases and J lost 3 bases. The CDR3 here is CASSDSGLAGYNEQFF. CDR3 in DNA: TGTGCCAGCAGTGACTCGGGCCTAGCGGGCTACAATGAGCAGTTCTTC.

This clone occurred a few times. The chain joins TRBV6-4 to TRBJ2-1; TRBD2 matches at 8 bases. Germline CDR1 is MRHNA and CDR2 is SNTAGT. Losses at the gene ends were 5 bases for V and 7 bases for J; bases not matched to a gene: 10. This CDR3 spans 15 amino acids. The CDR3 bases are TGTGCCAGCAGTACGACGGGAGGGCCTGTTAATGAGCAGTTCTTC. It encodes CASSTTGGPVNEQFF.

V gene TRBV10-3 combines with J gene TRBJ2-7; 8 positions match TRBD1. V was pared by 2 bases and J by 4 bases, with 1 base of the junction left unmatched. Germline V CDR1 and CDR2: ENHRY, SYGVKD. The CDR3 is 13 residues long. The CDR3, as DNA: TGTGCCATCAGTGAGAGGACAGGGTACGAGCAGTACTTC. Residues: CAISERTGYEQYF.

The V gene is TRBV6-5, the J gene TRBJ1-2; D is unclear. CDR1 is MNHEY and CDR2 is SVGAGI in the germline V gene. V was trimmed by 6 bases and J by 1 base, leaving 15 bases between them. CDR3 size: 15 residues. The CDR3 nucleotides read TGTGCCAGCAGCCCTAATAGGGTCCTTAACTATGGCTACACCTTC. It encodes CASSPNRVLNYGYTF.

The CDR3 reads CASSLVGGIYNEQFF. Here the CDR3 DNA reads TGTGCCAGCAGCTTAGTGGGGGGGATCTACAATGAGCAGTTCTTC. The chain employs TRBV7-8 and TRBJ2-1, with 7 nucleotides matching TRBD2. Per germline, CDR1 SGHVS and CDR2 FQNEAQ. This CDR3 spans 15 amino acids. V shed 1 base, J shed 3 bases, and the junction held 3 bases outside the gene matches.

This chain links TRBV11-2 with TRBJ1-1, with no clear D. Germline V gives CDR1 SGHAT, CDR2 FQNNGV. This CDR3 contains 11 residues. The V gene lost 4 bases and the J gene lost 8 bases, with 8 bases spanning the gap. CDR3 nucleotide sequence: TGTGCCAGCAGCTGGACCGGGGAAGCTTTCTTT. It is translated as CASSWTGEAFF.

The J gene is TRBJ2-3, the V gene TRBV6-6; 12 bases align to TRBD2. Germline lookup yields CDR1 MNHNY and CDR2 SVGAGI (reference sequence). This CDR3 has 15 amino acids. Trimming took 6 bases from V and 5 from J; bases not matched to a gene: 6. The CDR3 DNA reads as TGTGCCAGCAGGCGACTAGCGGGAGCCGGAGATACGCAGTATTTT. Protein product: CASRRLAGAGDTQYF.

The V gene is TRBV30, the J gene TRBJ2-7; 9 bases fit TRBD1. The V and J ends lost 5 bases and 0 bases, in that order; junction bases with no gene match: 8. Germline V gene data show CDR1 as GTSNPN and CDR2 as SVGIG (reference sequence). The CDR3 spans 15 residues. CDR3 nucleotides: TGTGCCTGGTCTAACCCGGACAGGGGCTCCTACGAGCAGTACTTC. Translating it yields CAWSNPDRGSYEQYF.

The genes are TRBV6-5 and TRBJ2-2, with D possibly TRBD1 on 5 matching bases. Trimming took off 10 bases at V and 1 base at J, with 13 bases between the two ends. In germline, CDR1 is MNHEY, CDR2 SVGAGI. The CDR3 contains 14 residues. CDR3 region: CATKRTRNTGELFF. CDR3 nucleotide sequence: TGTGCCACTAAAAGGACAAGGAACACCGGGGAGCTGTTTTTT.

The rearrangement joins TRBV6-5 to TRBJ1-1; 7 bases line up with TRBD1. Germline lookup yields CDR1 MNHEY and CDR2 SVGAGI. The CDR3 is made up of 15 amino acids. V shed 0 bases and J 1 base; nucleotides not matched to a gene: 2. CDR3 sequence: CASSYSWTGNTEAFF. CDR3 DNA: TGTGCCAGCAGTTACTCCTGGACAGGGAACACTGAAGCTTTCTTT.

This clone was observed a single time. V is TRBV28 and J is TRBJ2-1; 9 nucleotides match TRBD2. V lost 5 bases and J lost 10; bases outside the gene matches: 3. CDR3 length: 12 amino acids. CDR1 is MDHEN, CDR2 SYDVKM, per germline. CDR3 in DNA: TGTGCCAGCAGTCTAGCGGGACGAGAGCAGTTCTTC. Translated, it gives CASSLAGREQFF.

DNA of the CDR3: TGTGCCAGCAGCTTAGAACCAGGGGACGCCTATGGCTACACCTTC. Protein product: CASSLEPGDAYGYTF. V gene TRBV11-2 combines with J gene TRBJ1-2, with a weak D call TRBD1 (6 bases). Per germline, CDR1 SGHAT and CDR2 FQNNGV. V lost 0 bases and J 4 bases, leaving 12 bases between the germline ends. The CDR3 extends over 15 amino acids.

The chain joins TRBV5-1 to TRBJ1-1; 8 bases are shared with TRBD1. This CDR3 is 14 amino acids long. The V and J ends lost 2 bases and 5 bases, in that order; junction bases with no gene match: 5. Germline CDR1 and CDR2: SGHRS and YFSETQ. The CDR3 nucleotides are TGCGCCAGCAGCTTCCTACAGGGGGGGACTGAAGCTTTCTTT. Translated: CASSFLQGGTEAFF.

The V call is TRBV6-4, the J call TRBJ2-1; tentative D call: TRBD2 (6 bases). Per germline, CDR1 MRHNA and CDR2 SNTAGT. The V and J ends lost 2 bases and 8 bases respectively, with 10 bases between them. The CDR3 has 13 residues. The CDR3 DNA reads as TGTGCCAGCAGTGACCGGGGGTCCCATGAGCAGTTCTTC. Translation: CASSDRGSHEQFF.

About this clone: Germline is not matched at one junction end, which may reflect a read error. This sample includes further DNA sequences coding for the same CDR3. This sequence joins TRBV6-6 and TRBJ2-7, with 9 bases fitting TRBD1. The CDR3 is 14 residues long. The germline gives CDR1 MNHNY, CDR2 SVGAGI (reference sequence). CDR3 sequence (DNA): TGTGCCAGCAGTCCACAGGGGGCCGGCTACGAACAGTACTTC. It yields the protein CASSPQGAGYEQYF.

This chain joins TRBV10-3 and TRBJ1-2, with unresolved D. V lost 4 bases and J 8 bases, leaving 14 bases between the germline ends. CDR1 ENHRY and CDR2 SYGVKD come from the germline V gene. The CDR3 runs 13 residues. CDR3 DNA: TGTGCCATCAGTGCCAGGACGTTTGACGGCTACACCTTC. It is translated as CAISARTFDGYTF.

Only one count was recorded for this clone. The chain combines TRBV6-5 with TRBJ2-5; no firm D call. Germline assignment: CDR1 MNHEY and CDR2 SVGAGI. The CDR3 runs to 14 residues. Deletions cut 2 bases from V and 5 bases from J, with 12 bases between. CDR3 sequence: CASSYGLTRETQYF. The CDR3 DNA reads as TGTGCCAGCAGTTACGGGCTGACCAGGGAGACCCAGTACTTC.

This clone was counted once. The gene calls are TRBV5-1 and TRBJ2-1; no reliable D call. V was clipped by 0 bases and J by 2 bases, with 9 bases between them. Germline V gene sequence: CDR1 SGHRS, CDR2 YFSETQ. This CDR3 contains 15 residues. CDR3 in amino acids: CASSLAPGTYNEQFF. For the CDR3, the DNA is TGCGCCAGCAGCTTGGCCCCAGGTACCTACAATGAGCAGTTCTTC.

The genes are TRBV18 and TRBJ2-7; D is possibly TRBD1 (6 bases). The CDR3 extends over 14 amino acids. The germline V gene encodes CDR1 KGHSH and CDR2 LQKENI. V dropped 5 bases and J dropped 2 bases, with 13 bases sitting between them. The DNA for the CDR3 is TGTGCCAGCTCAAACCAGGGGTCTACCTACGAGCAGTACTTC. This gives the protein CASSNQGSTYEQYF.

The V call is TRBV29-1, the J call TRBJ2-7; TRBD1 matches 8 bases. Germline V gene sequence: CDR1 SQVTM, CDR2 ANQGSEA. The V gene end was trimmed by 6 bases and the J gene end by 7 bases; junction bases not matched to a gene: 14. CDR3 size: 14 residues. The CDR3 bases are TGCAGCGTCACTTTATTGCAGGGGGCGAGAGAGCAGTACTTC. Protein sequence: CSVTLLQGAREQYF.

This chain uses TRBV5-1 with TRBJ1-2; 8 nucleotides agree with TRBD1. The CDR3 consists of 13 residues. Germline values: CDR1 SGHRS, CDR2 YFSETQ. J lost 8 bases, V lost 4 bases, and 7 bases had no gene match. As DNA, the CDR3 is TGCGCCAGCAGCCCAGGACAGGGAGGAGGCTACACCTTC. Translated: CASSPGQGGGYTF.

The gene calls are TRBV15 and TRBJ2-2; 10 bases are shared with TRBD1. Germline V CDR1 and CDR2: LNHNV, YYDKDF (reference sequence). Germline trimming cut 6 bases from V and 9 bases from J; bases unmatched to any gene: 4. This CDR3 contains 13 residues. The CDR3 DNA follows: TGTGCCACCAGGGGACAGGGGCGTCGGGAGCTGTTTTTT. This gives the protein CATRGQGRRELFF.

Only one count was recorded for this clone. The rearrangement uses TRBV15 and TRBJ1-6; D is ambiguous. Deletions cut 5 bases from V and 0 bases from J, with 11 bases between. Germline V lookup: CDR1 LNHNV, CDR2 YYDKDF (reference sequence). The CDR3 spans 16 residues. The CDR3 protein is CATSERGSSYNSPLHF. DNA of the CDR3: TGTGCCACCAGCGAGCGAGGGAGCTCCTATAATTCACCCCTCCACTTT.

This clone was recorded a few times. V usage is TRBV5-1 and J usage is TRBJ1-4, with TRBD1 matching 10 bases. This CDR3 spans 16 amino acids. Germline CDR1 and CDR2: SGHRS and YFSETQ. Trimming took 4 bases from V and 5 from J; bases not matched to a gene: 8. DNA for the CDR3: TGCGCCAGCAGCCCATCCGGGACAGGGGAAAATGAAAAACTGTTTTTT. Translation gives CASSPSGTGENEKLFF.

The chain combines TRBV6-6 with TRBJ1-1, with no clear D. Looked up from germline, CDR1 is MNHNY and CDR2 is SVGAGI (reference sequence). V was shortened by 6 bases and J by 1 base, with 9 bases between the two germline ends. The CDR3 runs to 13 residues. The CDR3 here is CASSPGENTEAFF. The CDR3 region has the DNA TGTGCCAGCAGCCCCGGAGAGAACACTGAAGCTTTCTTT.